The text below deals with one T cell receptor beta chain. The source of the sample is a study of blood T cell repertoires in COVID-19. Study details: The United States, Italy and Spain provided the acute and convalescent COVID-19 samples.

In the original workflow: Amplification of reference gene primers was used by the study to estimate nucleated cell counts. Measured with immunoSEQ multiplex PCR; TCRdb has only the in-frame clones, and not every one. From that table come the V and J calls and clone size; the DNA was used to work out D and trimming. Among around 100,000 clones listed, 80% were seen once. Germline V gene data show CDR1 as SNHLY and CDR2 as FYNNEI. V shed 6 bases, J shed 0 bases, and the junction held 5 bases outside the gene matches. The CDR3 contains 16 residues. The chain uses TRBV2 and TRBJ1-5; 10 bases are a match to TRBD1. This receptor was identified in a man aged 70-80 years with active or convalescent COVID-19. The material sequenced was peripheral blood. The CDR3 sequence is CASRTGGEDSNQPQHF. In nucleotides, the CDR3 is TGTGCCAGCAGGACAGGGGGCGAAGATAGCAATCAGCCCCAGCATTTT.